A selection of T cell receptor beta chains follows, all from one sample in a study of T cell changes during pregnancy in multiple sclerosis. Repertoires were generated with immunoSEQ multiplex PCR, while TCRdb's copy carries only in-frame clones and drops some. The data show 40,000 to 50,000 clones, approximately 90% seen once. The sequencing used CD8+ T cells from peripheral blood mononuclear cells, collected after pregnancy. All receptors come from a female donor with multiple sclerosis, enrolled in a pregnancy study. Both conserved end residues are trimmed from each CDR3.

v_gene	j_gene	CDR3aa
TRBV19	TRBJ2-5	ASSEGNQETQY
TRBV19	TRBJ1-1	ASSKQGVNTEAF
TRBV6-5	TRBJ2-6	ASSYSPGSGANVLT
TRBV5-6	TRBJ1-5	ASSLAGASQPQH
TRBV15	TRBJ2-1	ATSREEGSYNEQF
TRBV13	TRBJ1-1	ASSPTRNTEAF
TRBV7-6	TRBJ2-3	ASSLGGSGDPDTQY
TRBV19	TRBJ2-7	ASSIERGTYEQY
TRBV7-9	TRBJ2-5	ASSFAGPETQY
TRBV9	TRBJ1-1	ASSVYTAGGTEAF
TRBV14	TRBJ2-5	ASSQFVTGAGETQY